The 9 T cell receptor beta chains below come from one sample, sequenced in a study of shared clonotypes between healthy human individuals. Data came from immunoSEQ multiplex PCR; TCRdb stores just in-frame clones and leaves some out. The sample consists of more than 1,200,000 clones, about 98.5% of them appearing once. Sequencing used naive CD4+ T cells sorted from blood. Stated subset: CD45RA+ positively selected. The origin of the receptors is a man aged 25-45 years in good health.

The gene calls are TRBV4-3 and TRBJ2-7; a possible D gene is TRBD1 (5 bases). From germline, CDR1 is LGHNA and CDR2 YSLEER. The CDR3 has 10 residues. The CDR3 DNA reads TGCAGAAGGGGTTCCTACGAGCAGTACTTC. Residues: CRRGSYEQYF.

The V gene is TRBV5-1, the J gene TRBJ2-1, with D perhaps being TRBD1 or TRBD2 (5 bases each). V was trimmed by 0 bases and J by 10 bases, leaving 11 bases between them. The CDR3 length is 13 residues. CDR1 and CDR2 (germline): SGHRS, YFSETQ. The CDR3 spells CASSLGARDEQFF. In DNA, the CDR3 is TGCGCCAGCAGCTTGGGGGCAAGGGACGAGCAGTTCTTC.

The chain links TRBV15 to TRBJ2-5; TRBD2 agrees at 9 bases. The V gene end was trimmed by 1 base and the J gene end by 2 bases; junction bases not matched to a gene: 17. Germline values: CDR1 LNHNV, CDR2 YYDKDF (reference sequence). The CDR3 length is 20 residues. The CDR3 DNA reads TGTGCCACCAGCAGAGTGGCCGGGCGGGAGGGCCGTTTAGGTCAAGAGACCCAGTACTTC. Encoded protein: CATSRVAGREGRLGQETQYF.

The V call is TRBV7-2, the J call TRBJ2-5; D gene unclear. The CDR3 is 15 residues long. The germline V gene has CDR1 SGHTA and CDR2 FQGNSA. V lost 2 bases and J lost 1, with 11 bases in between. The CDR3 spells CASSLHKPPQETQYF. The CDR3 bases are TGTGCCAGCAGCTTACACAAACCTCCCCAAGAGACCCAGTACTTC. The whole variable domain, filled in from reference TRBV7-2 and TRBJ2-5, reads GAGVSQSPSNKVTEKGKDVELRCDPISGHTALYWYRQSLGQGLEFLIYFQGNSAPDKSGLPSDRFSAERTGGSVSTLTIQRTQQEDSAVYLCASSLHKPPQETQYFGPGTRLLVL.

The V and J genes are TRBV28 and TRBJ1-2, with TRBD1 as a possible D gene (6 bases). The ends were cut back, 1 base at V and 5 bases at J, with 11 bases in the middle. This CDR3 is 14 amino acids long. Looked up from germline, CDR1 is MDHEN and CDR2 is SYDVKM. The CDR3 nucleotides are TGTGCCAGCAGTTTATACGGACAGAAGTATGGCTACACCTTC. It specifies CASSLYGQKYGYTF.

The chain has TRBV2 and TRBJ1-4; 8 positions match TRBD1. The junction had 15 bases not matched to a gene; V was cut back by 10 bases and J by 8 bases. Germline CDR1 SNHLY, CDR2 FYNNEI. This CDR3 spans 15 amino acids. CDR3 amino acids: CATPGQGANSEKLFF. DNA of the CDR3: TGTGCCACTCCAGGGCAGGGGGCGAATTCCGAAAAACTGTTTTTT. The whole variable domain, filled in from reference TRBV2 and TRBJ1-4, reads EPEVTQTPSHQVTQMGQEVILRCVPISNHLYFYWYRQILGQKVEFLVSFYNNEISEKSEIFDDQFSVERPDGSNFTLKIRSTKLEDSAMYFCATPGQGANSEKLFFGSGTQLSVL.

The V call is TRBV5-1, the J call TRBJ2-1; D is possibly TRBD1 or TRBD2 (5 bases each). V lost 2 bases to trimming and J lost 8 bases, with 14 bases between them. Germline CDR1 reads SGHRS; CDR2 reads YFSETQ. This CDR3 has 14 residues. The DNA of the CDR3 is TGCGCCAGCAGCTTTGGGACCCCCGGGGATGAGCAGTTCTTC. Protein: CASSFGTPGDEQFF.

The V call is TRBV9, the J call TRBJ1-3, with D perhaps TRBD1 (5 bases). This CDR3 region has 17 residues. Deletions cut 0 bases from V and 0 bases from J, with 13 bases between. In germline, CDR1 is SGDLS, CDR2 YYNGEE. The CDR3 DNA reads TGTGCCAGCAGCGTAGCTCCCACAGGAAGCTCTGGAAACACCATATATTTT. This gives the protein CASSVAPTGSSGNTIYF.

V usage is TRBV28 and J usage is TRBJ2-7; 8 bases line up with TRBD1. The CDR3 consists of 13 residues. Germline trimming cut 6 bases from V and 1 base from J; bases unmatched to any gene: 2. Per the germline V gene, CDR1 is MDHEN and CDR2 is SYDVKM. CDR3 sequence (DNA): TGTGCCAGCAGCCGGGACAGGTCCTACGAGCAGTACTTC. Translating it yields CASSRDRSYEQYF. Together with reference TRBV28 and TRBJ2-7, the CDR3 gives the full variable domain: DVKVTQSSRYLVKRTGEKVFLECVQDMDHENMFWYRQDPGLGLRLIYFSYDVKMKEKGDIPEGYSVSREKKERFSLILESASTNQTSMYLCASSRDRSYEQYFGPGTRLTVT.